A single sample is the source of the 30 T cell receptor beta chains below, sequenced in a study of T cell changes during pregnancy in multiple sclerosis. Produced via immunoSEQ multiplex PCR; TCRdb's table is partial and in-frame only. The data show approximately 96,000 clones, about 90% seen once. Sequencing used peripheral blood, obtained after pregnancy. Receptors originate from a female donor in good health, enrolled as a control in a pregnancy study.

The CDR3 sequence: CACGGSWSTDTQYF. CDR3 nucleotides: TGTGCCTGCGGTGGTAGCTGGAGCACAGATACGCAGTATTTT. The rearrangement joins TRBV7-2 to TRBJ2-3; D ambiguous. The V gene lost 11 bases and the J gene lost 0 bases, with 15 bases spanning the gap. Germline loops: CDR1 SGHTA, CDR2 FQGNSA. The CDR3 is made up of 14 amino acids.

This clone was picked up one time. The CDR3 DNA sequence: TGTGCCAGCAGTCAAACAGGGGTAGGCTACACCTTC. Translated: CASSQTGVGYTF. The chain joins TRBV6-5 to TRBJ1-2; TRBD1 aligns across 7 bases. CDR1 and CDR2 from the germline V gene are MNHEY and SVGAGI. After removal of 5 bases from V and 8 bases from J, the junction contained 5 bases not matched to a gene. The CDR3 is 12 residues long.

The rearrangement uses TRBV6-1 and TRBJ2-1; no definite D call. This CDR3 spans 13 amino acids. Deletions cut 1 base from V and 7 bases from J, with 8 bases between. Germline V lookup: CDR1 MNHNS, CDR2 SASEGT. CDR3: CASSEVRVNEQFF. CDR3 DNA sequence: TGTGCCAGCAGTGAAGTCCGCGTAAATGAGCAGTTCTTC.

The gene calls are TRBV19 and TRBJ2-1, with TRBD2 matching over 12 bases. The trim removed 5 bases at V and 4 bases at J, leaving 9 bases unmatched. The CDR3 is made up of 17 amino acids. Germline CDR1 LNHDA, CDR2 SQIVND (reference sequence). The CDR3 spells CASSPTPLAGGYNEQFF. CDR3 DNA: TGTGCCAGTAGTCCCACCCCACTAGCGGGAGGATACAATGAGCAGTTCTTC.

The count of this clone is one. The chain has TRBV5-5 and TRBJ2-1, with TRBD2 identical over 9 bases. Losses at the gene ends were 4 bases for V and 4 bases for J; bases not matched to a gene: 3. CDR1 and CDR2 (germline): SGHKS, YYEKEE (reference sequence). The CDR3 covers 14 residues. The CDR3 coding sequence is TGTGCCAGCAGCGCGGGGGGGGGTTACAATGAGCAGTTCTTC. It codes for CASSAGGGYNEQFF.

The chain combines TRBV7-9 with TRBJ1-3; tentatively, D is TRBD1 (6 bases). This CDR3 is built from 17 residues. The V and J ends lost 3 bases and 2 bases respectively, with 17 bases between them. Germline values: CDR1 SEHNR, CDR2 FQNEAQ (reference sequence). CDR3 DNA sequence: TGTGCCAGCAGCTTCGGTGCACGGGGGGCTACTGGAAACACCATATATTTT. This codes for CASSFGARGATGNTIYF.

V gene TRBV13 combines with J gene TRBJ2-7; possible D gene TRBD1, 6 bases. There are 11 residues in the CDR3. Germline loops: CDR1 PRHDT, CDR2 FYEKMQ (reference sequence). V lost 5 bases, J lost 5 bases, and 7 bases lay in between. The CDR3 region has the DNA TGTGCCAGCAGCCCAGGGGACGAGCAGTACTTC. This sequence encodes CASSPGDEQYF. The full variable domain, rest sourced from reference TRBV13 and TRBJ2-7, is AAGVIQSPRHLIKEKRETATLKCYPIPRHDTVYWYQQGPGQDPQFLISFYEKMQSDKGSIPDRFSAQQFSDYHSELNMSSLELGDSALYFCASSPGDEQYFGPGTRLTVT.

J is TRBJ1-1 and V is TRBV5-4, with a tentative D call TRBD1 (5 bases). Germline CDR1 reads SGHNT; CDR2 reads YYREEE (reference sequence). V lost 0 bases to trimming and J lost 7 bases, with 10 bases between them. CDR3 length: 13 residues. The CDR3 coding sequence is TGTGCCAGCAGCTTGGGTAGGGGCCTTGAAGCTTTCTTT. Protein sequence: CASSLGRGLEAFF.

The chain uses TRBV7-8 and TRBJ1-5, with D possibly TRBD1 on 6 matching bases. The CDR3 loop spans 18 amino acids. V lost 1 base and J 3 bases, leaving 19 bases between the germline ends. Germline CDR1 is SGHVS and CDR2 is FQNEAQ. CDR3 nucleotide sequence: TGTGCCAGCAGCTTAGTTTCGGGGGGCGACCCTAACAATCAGCCCCAGCATTTT. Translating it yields CASSLVSGGDPNNQPQHF.

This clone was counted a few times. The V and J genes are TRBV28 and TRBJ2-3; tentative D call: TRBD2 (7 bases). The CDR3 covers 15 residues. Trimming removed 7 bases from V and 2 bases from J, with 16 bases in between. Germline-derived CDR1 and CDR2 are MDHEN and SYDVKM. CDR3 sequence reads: CASKTGGATTDTQYF. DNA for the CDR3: TGTGCCAGCAAGACGGGGGGCGCCACCACAGATACGCAGTATTTT. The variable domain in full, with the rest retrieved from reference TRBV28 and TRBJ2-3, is DVKVTQSSRYLVKRTGEKVFLECVQDMDHENMFWYRQDPGLGLRLIYFSYDVKMKEKGDIPEGYSVSREKKERFSLILESASTNQTSMYLCASKTGGATTDTQYFGPGTRLTVL.

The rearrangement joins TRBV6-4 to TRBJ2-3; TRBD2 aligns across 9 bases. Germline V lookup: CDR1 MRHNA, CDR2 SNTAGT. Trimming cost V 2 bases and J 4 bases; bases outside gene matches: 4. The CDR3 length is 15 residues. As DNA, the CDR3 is TGTGCCAGCAGTGACGGGGAGCGGGAGGCAGATACGCAGTATTTT. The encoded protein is CASSDGEREADTQYF.

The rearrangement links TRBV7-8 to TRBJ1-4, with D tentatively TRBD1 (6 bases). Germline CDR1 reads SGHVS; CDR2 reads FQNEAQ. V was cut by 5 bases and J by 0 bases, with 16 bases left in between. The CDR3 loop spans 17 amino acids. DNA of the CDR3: TGTGCCAGCAGCAATAAACCAGGGGAGACAACTAATGAAAAACTGTTTTTT. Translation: CASSNKPGETTNEKLFF.

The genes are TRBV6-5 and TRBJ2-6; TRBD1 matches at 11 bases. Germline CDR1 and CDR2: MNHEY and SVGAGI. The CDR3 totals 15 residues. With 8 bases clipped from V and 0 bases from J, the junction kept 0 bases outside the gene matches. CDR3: CASGTGGSGANVLTF. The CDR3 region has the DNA TGTGCCAGCGGGACAGGGGGCTCTGGGGCCAACGTCCTGACTTTC.

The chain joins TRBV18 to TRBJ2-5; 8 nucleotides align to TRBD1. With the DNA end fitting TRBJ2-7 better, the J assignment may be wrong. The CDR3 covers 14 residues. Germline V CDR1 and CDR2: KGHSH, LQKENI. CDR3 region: CASSPWDRSYEQYF. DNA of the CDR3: TGTGCCAGCTCACCTTGGGACAGGTCCTACGAGCAGTACTTC.

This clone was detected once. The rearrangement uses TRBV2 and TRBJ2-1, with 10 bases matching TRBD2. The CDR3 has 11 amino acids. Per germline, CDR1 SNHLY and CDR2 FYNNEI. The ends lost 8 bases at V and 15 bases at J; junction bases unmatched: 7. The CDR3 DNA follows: TGTGCCAGCGAGAGCGGGAGGGCACTGTTCTTC. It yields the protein CASESGRALFF.

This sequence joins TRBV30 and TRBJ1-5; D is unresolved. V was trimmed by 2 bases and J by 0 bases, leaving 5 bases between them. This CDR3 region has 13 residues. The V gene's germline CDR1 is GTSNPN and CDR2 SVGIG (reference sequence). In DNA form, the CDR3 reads TGTGCCTGGAGTCCTATTAGCAATCAGCCCCAGCATTTT. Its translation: CAWSPISNQPQHF.

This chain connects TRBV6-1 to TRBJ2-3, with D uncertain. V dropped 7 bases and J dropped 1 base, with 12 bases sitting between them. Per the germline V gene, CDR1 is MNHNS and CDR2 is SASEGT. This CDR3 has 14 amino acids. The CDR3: CASTLRHRTDTQYF. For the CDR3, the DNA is TGTGCCAGCACCCTTAGACACCGCACAGATACGCAGTATTTT.

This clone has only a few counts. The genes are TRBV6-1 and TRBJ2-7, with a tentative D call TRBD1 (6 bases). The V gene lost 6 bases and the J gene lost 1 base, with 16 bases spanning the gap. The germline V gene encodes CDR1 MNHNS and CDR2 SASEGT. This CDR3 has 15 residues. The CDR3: CASRTAGDSSYEQYF. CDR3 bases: TGTGCCAGCAGAACGGCAGGGGATTCTTCCTACGAGCAGTACTTC.

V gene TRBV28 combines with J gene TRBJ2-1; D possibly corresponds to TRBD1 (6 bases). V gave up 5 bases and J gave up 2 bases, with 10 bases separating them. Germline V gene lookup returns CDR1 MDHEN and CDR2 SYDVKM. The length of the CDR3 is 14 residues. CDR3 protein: CASSEDSPYNEQFF. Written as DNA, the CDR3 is TGTGCCAGCAGTGAGGACAGTCCCTACAATGAGCAGTTCTTC.

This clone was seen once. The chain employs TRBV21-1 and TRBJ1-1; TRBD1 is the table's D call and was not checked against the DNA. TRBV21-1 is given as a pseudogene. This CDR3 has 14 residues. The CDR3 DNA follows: TGTGCCAGCAGCACCCGGGACAGGGGAACTGAAGCTTTCTTT. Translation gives CASSTRDRGTEAFF.

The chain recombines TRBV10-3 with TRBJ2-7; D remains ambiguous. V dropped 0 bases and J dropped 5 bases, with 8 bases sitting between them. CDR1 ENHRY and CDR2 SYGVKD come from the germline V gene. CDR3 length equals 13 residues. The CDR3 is CAISESNGHEQYF. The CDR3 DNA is TGTGCCATCAGTGAGTCGAATGGGCACGAGCAGTACTTC.

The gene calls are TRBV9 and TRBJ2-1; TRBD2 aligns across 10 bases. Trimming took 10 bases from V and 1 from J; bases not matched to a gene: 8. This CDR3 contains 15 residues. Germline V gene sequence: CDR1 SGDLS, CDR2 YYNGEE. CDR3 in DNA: TGTGCCTCTGCAGCGGGGGGGCCTTCCTACAATGAGCAGTTCTTC. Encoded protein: CASAAGGPSYNEQFF. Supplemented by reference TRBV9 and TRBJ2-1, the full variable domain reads DSGVTQTPKHLITATGQRVTLRCSPRSGDLSVYWYQQSLDQGLQFLIQYYNGEERAKGNILERFSAQQFPDLHSELNLSSLELGDSALYFCASAAGGPSYNEQFFGPGTRLTVL.

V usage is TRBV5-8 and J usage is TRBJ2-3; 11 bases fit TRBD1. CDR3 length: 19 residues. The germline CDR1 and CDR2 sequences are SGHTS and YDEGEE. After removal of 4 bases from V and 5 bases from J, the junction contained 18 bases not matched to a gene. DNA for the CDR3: TGTGCCAGCAGCCCAGGACAGGGGGCCCCTTTGTATTGGGGAGATACGCAGTATTTT. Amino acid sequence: CASSPGQGAPLYWGDTQYF.

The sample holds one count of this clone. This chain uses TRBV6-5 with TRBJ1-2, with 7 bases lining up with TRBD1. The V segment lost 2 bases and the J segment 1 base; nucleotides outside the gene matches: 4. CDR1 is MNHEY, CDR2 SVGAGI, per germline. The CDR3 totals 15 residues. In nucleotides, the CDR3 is TGTGCCAGCAGTTACCGACGACAGGGTAACTATGGCTACACCTTC. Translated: CASSYRRQGNYGYTF.

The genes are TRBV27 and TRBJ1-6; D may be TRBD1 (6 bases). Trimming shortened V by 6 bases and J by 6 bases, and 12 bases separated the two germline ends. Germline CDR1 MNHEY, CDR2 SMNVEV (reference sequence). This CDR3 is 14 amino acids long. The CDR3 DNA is TGTGCCAGCAGCACCGGGACAAGTAATTCACCCCTCCACTTT. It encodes CASSTGTSNSPLHF.

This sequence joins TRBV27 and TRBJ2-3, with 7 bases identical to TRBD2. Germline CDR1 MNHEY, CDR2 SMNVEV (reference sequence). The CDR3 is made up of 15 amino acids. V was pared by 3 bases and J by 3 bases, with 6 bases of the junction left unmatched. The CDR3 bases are TGTGCCAGCAGTTTTGACTCGGGAGGAACAGATACGCAGTATTTT. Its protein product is CASSFDSGGTDTQYF.

CDR3 in amino acids: CASSMVKAPGETQYF. For the CDR3, the DNA is TGTGCCAGCAGCATGGTCAAGGCTCCAGGCGAGACCCAGTACTTC. This chain joins TRBV21-1 and TRBJ2-5; the DNA was not compared with TRBD1, the D call given in the table. TRBV21-1 constitutes a pseudogene. The CDR3 has 15 amino acids.

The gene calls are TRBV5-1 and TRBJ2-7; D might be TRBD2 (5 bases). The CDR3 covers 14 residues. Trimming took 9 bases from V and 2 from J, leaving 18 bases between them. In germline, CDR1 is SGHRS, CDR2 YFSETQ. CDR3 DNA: TGCGCCACCTCATCCAGGACTGGAACCTACGAGCAGTACTTC. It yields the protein CATSSRTGTYEQYF.

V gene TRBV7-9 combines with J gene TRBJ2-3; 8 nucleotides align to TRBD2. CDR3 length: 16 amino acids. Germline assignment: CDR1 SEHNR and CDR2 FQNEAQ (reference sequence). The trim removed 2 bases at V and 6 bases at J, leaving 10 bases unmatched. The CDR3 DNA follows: TGTGCCAGCAGCTTATGGACTAGCCCTGAACTGGATACGCAGTATTTT. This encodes CASSLWTSPELDTQYF. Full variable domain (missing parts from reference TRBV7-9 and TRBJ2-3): DTGVSQNPRHKITKRGQNVTFRCDPISEHNRLYWYRQTLGQGPEFLTYFQNEAQLEKSRLLSDRFSAERPKGSFSTLEIQRTEQGDSAMYLCASSLWTSPELDTQYFGPGTRLTVL.

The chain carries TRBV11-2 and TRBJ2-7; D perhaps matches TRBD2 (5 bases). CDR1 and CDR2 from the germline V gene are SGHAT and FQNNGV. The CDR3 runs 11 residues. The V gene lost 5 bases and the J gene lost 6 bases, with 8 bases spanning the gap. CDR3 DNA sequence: TGTGCCAGCAGCGCGGGCGGCGAGCAGTACTTC. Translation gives CASSAGGEQYF.